The source of this TCR beta chain is a study of blood T cells in healthy people across ages. J lost 8 bases, V lost 5 bases, and 9 bases had no gene match. This CDR3 spans 14 amino acids. Germline CDR1 is SEHNR and CDR2 is FQNEAQ (reference sequence). The use of a sample-barcoded 5' primer and a J-beta primer mix characterized a second PCR of about 7 to 12 cycles. TCRdb ran MiXCR on the 5' RACE reads and lists one entry per CDR3 protein. The sample lists some 1 million distinct CDR3 sequences, 40% to 50% seen once, with approximately 17% in the top ten. The sequence was obtained from a woman aged 60 to 75 in good health. The sample consisted of blood. The chain combines TRBV7-9 with TRBJ2-3; the match to TRBD1 covers 8 bases. In DNA, the CDR3 is TGTGCCAGCAGCCCGCAGGGGGCGCTTTCTACGCAGTATTTT. Translated: CASSPQGALSTQYF. Variable domain in full (rest from reference TRBV7-9 and TRBJ2-3): DTGVSQNPRHKITKRGQNVTFRCDPISEHNRLYWYRQTLGQGPEFLTYFQNEAQLEKSRLLSDRFSAERPKGSFSTLEIQRTEQGDSAMYLCASSPQGALSTQYFGPGTRLTVL.